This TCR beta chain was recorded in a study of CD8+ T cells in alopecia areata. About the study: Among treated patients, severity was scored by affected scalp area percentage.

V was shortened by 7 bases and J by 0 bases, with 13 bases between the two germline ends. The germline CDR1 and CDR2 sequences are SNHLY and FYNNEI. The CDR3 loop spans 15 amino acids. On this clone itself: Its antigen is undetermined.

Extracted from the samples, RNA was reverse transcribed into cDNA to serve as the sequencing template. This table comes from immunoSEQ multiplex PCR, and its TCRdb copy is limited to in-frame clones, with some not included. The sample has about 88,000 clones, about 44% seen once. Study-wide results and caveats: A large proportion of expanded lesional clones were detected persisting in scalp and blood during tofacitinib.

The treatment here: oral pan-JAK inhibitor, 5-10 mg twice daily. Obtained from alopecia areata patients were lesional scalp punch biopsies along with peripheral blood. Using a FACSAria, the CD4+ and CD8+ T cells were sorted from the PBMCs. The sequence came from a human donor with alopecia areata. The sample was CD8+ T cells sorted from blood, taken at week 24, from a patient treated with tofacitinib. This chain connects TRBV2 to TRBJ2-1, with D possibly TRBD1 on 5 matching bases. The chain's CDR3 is CASKTGPSSYNEQFF. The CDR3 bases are TGTGCCAGCAAAACAGGACCCAGCTCCTACAATGAGCAGTTCTTC.